The rows below give T cell receptor beta chains drawn from one sample of a study of metastatic and nonmetastatic thyroid tumors. TCRdb re-called clones from the PCR reads using MiXCR. Of about 69,000 clones in the sample, 14% were seen once. Sample: blood. These receptors were obtained from a male donor with papillary thyroid cancer or a benign thyroid nodule (not recorded which). Some clones in this sample may be carry-over from other donors' samples. The CDR3 runs from the conserved cysteine through the conserved F or W. D genes are given only for firm matches. A clone size is listed for some rows: how often the clone was seen (once, few, many), or a class if it is expanded.

J,D,length,V,size,DNA,CDR3
TRBJ2-5,.,14,TRBV18,.,TGTGCCAGCTCACCACCGGGGATCCAAGAGACCCAGTACTTC,CASSPPGIQETQYF
TRBJ1-3,.,17,TRBV7-8,many,TGTGCCAGCAGCGACCCGGGACAACCGACCTCTGGAAACACCATATATTTT,CASSDPGQPTSGNTIYF
TRBJ1-5,.,13,TRBV28,.,TGTGCCAGCAGTTGGGGGGACAATCAGCCCCAGCATTTT,CASSWGDNQPQHF
TRBJ2-2,.,15,TRBV7-9,many,TGTGCCAGCAGCTTGGTAGCAGTGAACACCGGGGAGCTGTTTTTT,CASSLVAVNTGELFF
TRBJ2-7,.,14,TRBV6-9,few,TGTGCCATACACTACAGGAAAAGCTCCTACGAGCAGTACTTC,CAIHYRKSSYEQYF
TRBJ2-2,.,17,TRBV6-6,many,TGTGCCAGCAGTTACTCGAATCTGGGGCAGAGCACCGGGGAGCTGTTTTTT,CASSYSNLGQSTGELFF
TRBJ2-1,TRBD2,14,TRBV27,.,TGTGCCAGCACACCGGGACTAGCCTACAATGAGCAGTTCTTC,CASTPGLAYNEQFF
TRBJ2-2,.,12,TRBV6-1,.,TGTGTCAGCAGTGAAACCGACGGGGAGCTGTTTTTT,CVSSETDGELFF
TRBJ1-2,.,14,TRBV5-1,.,TGCGCCACGTCCCAGAACCGAGATATCTATGGCTACACCTTC,CATSQNRDIYGYTF
TRBJ2-2,.,13,TRBV20-1,many,TGCAGTGCTAGGGGCGGGGTCACCGGGGAGCTGTTTTTT,CSARGGVTGELFF
TRBJ1-1,.,14,TRBV7-9,many,TGTGCCAGCAGCTTAGGGGGTTTTCTGAACGAAGCTTTCTTT,CASSLGGFLNEAFF
TRBJ1-2,TRBD1,16,TRBV10-2,many,TGCGCCAGCAGGGCCGGACAGGGAGATATGTGGTATGGCTACACCTTC,CASRAGQGDMWYGYTF
TRBJ2-5,.,12,TRBV12-3/TRBV12-4,many,TGTGCCACCAGGGAAGGGGGAGAGACCCAGTACTTC,CATREGGETQYF
TRBJ2-3,TRBD2,15,TRBV20-1,.,TGCAGTGCACACCCATCTAGCGGGAGCACAGATACGCAGTATTTT,CSAHPSSGSTDTQYF
TRBJ2-1,.,13,TRBV27,.,TGTGCCAGCAGTTATCCCTACCACAATAAGCAGTTCTTC,CASSYPYHNKQFF
TRBJ2-7,TRBD2,18,TRBV11-2,.,TGTGCCAGCAGCCCGGGACTAGCGGGAGGGCATTCCAGGTACGAGCAGTACTTC,CASSPGLAGGHSRYEQYF
TRBJ2-3,TRBD2,15,TRBV5-1,many,TGCGCCAGCAGCTTGGGGGCTAGCGGGGAAGATACGCAGTATTTT,CASSLGASGEDTQYF
TRBJ2-1,TRBD2,20,TRBV6-4,many,TGTGCCAGCAGTGAGCCGTCCGGGACTAGCGGGAGAGGGGCCTACAATGAGCAGTTCTTC,CASSEPSGTSGRGAYNEQFF
TRBJ1-5,.,16,TRBV20-1,many,TGCAGTGCCACTCGAAGATCAGGGTTCAGCAATCAGCCCCAGCATTTT,CSATRRSGFSNQPQHF
TRBJ2-5,.,15,TRBV3-1,many,TGTGCCAGCAGCCTATACTTGGGGGCCCAAGAGACCCAGTACTTC,CASSLYLGAQETQYF
TRBJ2-2,.,14,TRBV13,.,TGTGCCAGCAGCCCCCCCGGGACAACCGGGGAGCTGTTTTTT,CASSPPGTTGELFF
TRBJ2-1,TRBD2,16,TRBV12-3/TRBV12-4,many,TGTGCCAGCAGTTTACTAGCGGACTATACCTACAATGAGCAGTTCTTC,CASSLLADYTYNEQFF
TRBJ2-1,TRBD2,18,TRBV7-6,many,TGTGCCAGCGTAAAGACTAGCGGAGAACCGAGCTCCTACAATGAGCAGTTCTTC,CASVKTSGEPSSYNEQFF
TRBJ2-2,.,15,TRBV30,many,TGTGCCTGGACCGCCTGGGGGGCGAACACCGGGGAGCTGTTTTTT,CAWTAWGANTGELFF
TRBJ2-2,.,17,TRBV18,.,TGTGCCAGCTCACCCCACCCTCCGGGGCTGTACACCGGGGAGCTGTTTTTT,CASSPHPPGLYTGELFF
TRBJ1-6,TRBD1,15,TRBV30,.,TGTGCCTGGAGTGAAGGACAGGGGGCTTATTCACCCCTCCACTTT,CAWSEGQGAYSPLHF
TRBJ1-2,.,13,TRBV3-1,many,TGTGCCAGCAGCTCGACGGGGAACTATGGCTACACCTTC,CASSSTGNYGYTF
TRBJ1-2,TRBD1,14,TRBV6-6,few,TGTGCCAGCAGTTACAGGGACAGGGCTCTTGGCTACACCTTC,CASSYRDRALGYTF
TRBJ2-1,TRBD2,16,TRBV12-3/TRBV12-4,.,TGTGCCAGCAGTTTTGGTTCGTCGGCTAGCGGGAATGAGCAGTTCTTC,CASSFGSSASGNEQFF
TRBJ2-2,.,13,TRBV19,.,TGTGCGAGTAGGTGGAAGGACACCGGGGATCTGTTTTTT,CASRWKDTGDLFF
TRBJ1-2,TRBD1,14,TRBV27,.,TGTGCCAGCAGTTTACGGGGGACAGGGCAAGGCTACACCTTC,CASSLRGTGQGYTF
TRBJ1-2,.,13,TRBV12-3/TRBV12-4,.,TGTGCCAGCAGTTTTAGGACACTTTATGGCTACACCTTC,CASSFRTLYGYTF
TRBJ2-3,.,16,TRBV20-1,many,TGCAGTGCTAGAGATCCTAGGAGGGCCGACCCAGATACGCAGTATTTT,CSARDPRRADPDTQYF
TRBJ2-7,.,11,TRBV19,many,TGTGCCAGTAGTGGGGGCTACGAGCAGTACTTC,CASSGGYEQYF
TRBJ2-2,TRBD1,18,TRBV5-1,.,TGCGCCAGCAGCTGGGGGGGACAGGGGGACCCGAGGACCGGGGAGCTGTTTTTT,CASSWGGQGDPRTGELFF
TRBJ1-1,.,15,TRBV4-3,many,TGCGCCAGCAGCCACTATAGCGGGCCGGACACTGAAGCTTTCTTT,CASSHYSGPDTEAFF
TRBJ2-3,.,18,TRBV21-1,many,TGTGCCAGCAGCATGGAGGGGCTAGCGGGAGGGGGCACAGATACGCAGTATTTT,CASSMEGLAGGGTDTQYF
TRBJ2-1,TRBD1,16,TRBV20-1,.,TGCAGTGCCCAGATTGGGACAGGGCCCGCAGGCGATGAGCAGTTCTTC,CSAQIGTGPAGDEQFF
TRBJ1-1,.,14,TRBV20-1,many,TGCAGTGCTAGAGGCTCCAGGGGTATCGCTGAAGCTTTCTTT,CSARGSRGIAEAFF
TRBJ2-5,.,14,TRBV20-1,.,TGCAGTGCTCCGGCGGCAGGTAGGTGTGAGACCCAGTACTTC,CSAPAAGRCETQYF
TRBJ1-5,TRBD1,17,TRBV19,many,TGTGCCAGTACTCCAGACAGGGCGCCTTATAGCAATCAGCCCCAGCATTTT,CASTPDRAPYSNQPQHF
TRBJ2-1,.,13,TRBV28,many,TGTGCCAGCAAGGCCAGAGACTACAATGAGCAGTTCTTC,CASKARDYNEQFF
TRBJ2-2,.,15,TRBV27,.,TGTGCCAGCAGTCCAATCCGATTCCCCACCGTGGAGCTGTTTTTT,CASSPIRFPTVELFF
TRBJ2-7,TRBD1,14,TRBV27,few,TGTGCCAGCAGTATACGGACAGGGTGCTACGAGCAGTACTTC,CASSIRTGCYEQYF
TRBJ2-1,TRBD2,15,TRBV7-2,few,TGTGCCAGCAGCGACGGGAATAGCGGGAGGAATGAGCAGTTCTTC,CASSDGNSGRNEQFF
TRBJ2-7,.,12,TRBV7-9,many,TGTGCCAGCAGCTTAGCGGAATACGAGCAGTACTTC,CASSLAEYEQYF
TRBJ2-7,TRBD2,14,TRBV3-1,many,TGTGCCAGCATCCCTACTCGCGGGAGAGGGGAGCAGTACTTC,CASIPTRGRGEQYF
TRBJ2-6,.,18,TRBV4-1,many,TGCGCCAGCAGCCAGTCCAGGGGCCTGTCCTCTGGGGCCAACGTCCTGACTTTC,CASSQSRGLSSGANVLTF
TRBJ2-1,TRBD2,16,TRBV19,many,TGTGCCAGTAGTTCACTAGCGGGAGGGCCTAGGGGTGAGCAGTTCTTC,CASSSLAGGPRGEQFF
TRBJ2-3,.,15,TRBV27,many,TGTGCCAGCAGCCTCTACGGGGCTAGCACAGATACGCAGTATTTT,CASSLYGASTDTQYF